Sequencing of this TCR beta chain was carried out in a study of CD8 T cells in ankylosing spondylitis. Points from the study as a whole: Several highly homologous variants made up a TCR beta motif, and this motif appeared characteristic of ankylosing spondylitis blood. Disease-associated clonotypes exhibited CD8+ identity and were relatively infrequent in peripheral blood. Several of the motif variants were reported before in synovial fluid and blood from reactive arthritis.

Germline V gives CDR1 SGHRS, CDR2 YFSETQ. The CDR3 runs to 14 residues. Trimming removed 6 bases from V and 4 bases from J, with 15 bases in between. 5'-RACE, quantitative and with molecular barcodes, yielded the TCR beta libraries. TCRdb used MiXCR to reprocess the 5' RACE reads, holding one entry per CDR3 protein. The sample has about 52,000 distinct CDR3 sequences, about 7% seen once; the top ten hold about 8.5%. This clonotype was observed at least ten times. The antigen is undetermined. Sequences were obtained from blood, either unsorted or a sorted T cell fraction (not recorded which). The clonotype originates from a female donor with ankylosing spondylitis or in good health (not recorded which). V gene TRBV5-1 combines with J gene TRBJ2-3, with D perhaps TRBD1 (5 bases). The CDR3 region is CASMRQSGADTQYF. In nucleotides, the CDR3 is TGCGCCAGCATGCGACAGTCCGGTGCAGATACGCAGTATTTT.